The 29 T cell receptor beta chains below come from one sample, sequenced in a study of blood T cell repertoires in COVID-19. The table came from immunoSEQ multiplex PCR; TCRdb's copy has only in-frame clones and leaves some out. This sample has about 230,000 clones, with around 89% found just once. Material for sequencing was PBMCs or T cells enriched from blood (not recorded which). These TCRs come from a woman in her forties with acute COVID-19.

The chain recombines TRBV6-1 with TRBJ1-2, with TRBD1 matching 7 bases. J gave up 3 bases and V 3 bases, and 10 bases lay outside the gene matches. Germline V gives CDR1 MNHNS, CDR2 SASEGT. The CDR3 loop spans 16 amino acids. CDR3 sequence reads: CASSEAPGQSYYGYTF. For the CDR3, the DNA is TGTGCCAGCAGTGAGGCCCCGGGACAGAGCTACTATGGCTACACCTTC.

This clone was seen only once. V gene TRBV10-3 combines with J gene TRBJ1-4, with unresolved D. Germline V CDR1 and CDR2: ENHRY, SYGVKD. V lost 2 bases to trimming and J lost 6 bases, with 16 bases between them. The CDR3 is 16 residues long. The CDR3 is CAISEEGWEVDEKLFF. CDR3 DNA: TGTGCCATCAGTGAGGAGGGCTGGGAGGTTGATGAAAAACTGTTTTTT.

The chain carries TRBV12-3 or TRBV12-4 and TRBJ1-2; D might be TRBD1 (6 bases). Trimming shortened V by 6 bases and J by 7 bases, and 9 bases separated the two germline ends. CDR3 size: 11 residues. The CDR3 DNA sequence: TGTGCCAGCAGCACAGGGTTTGGCTACACCTTC. Amino acids: CASSTGFGYTF.

The CDR3 nucleotides are TGTGCCAGCATTAACATCAGGGTGAAGAACACTGAAGCTTTCTTT. Encoded protein: CASINIRVKNTEAFF. The chain carries TRBV27 and TRBJ1-1; tentatively, D is TRBD1 (5 bases). The V gene lost 7 bases and the J gene lost 1 base, with 16 bases spanning the gap. There are 15 residues in the CDR3. From germline, CDR1 is MNHEY and CDR2 SMNVEV (reference sequence).

The chain is built from TRBV29-1 and TRBJ1-1, with unresolved D. V lost 4 bases to trimming and J lost 0 bases, with 9 bases between them. Germline lookup yields CDR1 SQVTM and CDR2 ANQGSEA. The CDR3 runs to 13 residues. In DNA form, the CDR3 reads TGCAGCGTTGCAGCCGGGGTGAACACTGAAGCTTTCTTT. It specifies CSVAAGVNTEAFF.

This clone was observed a few times. The chain uses TRBV15 and TRBJ2-1, with 11 nucleotides matching TRBD1. V shed 4 bases, J shed 0 bases, and the junction held 2 bases outside the gene matches. Germline V gene lookup returns CDR1 LNHNV and CDR2 YYDKDF (reference sequence). This CDR3 has 16 residues. CDR3 bases: TGTGCCACCAGCATCGGGACAGGGGGCTCCTACAATGAGCAGTTCTTC. Its translation is CATSIGTGGSYNEQFF.

This sequence joins TRBV19 and TRBJ1-1, with a possible D match to TRBD1 (6 bases). The CDR3 loop spans 14 amino acids. V was trimmed by 3 bases and J by 4 bases, leaving 12 bases between them. The germline CDR1 and CDR2 sequences are LNHDA and SQIVND (reference sequence). CDR3 coding DNA: TGTGCCAGTAGTATCGGGGAGGGGGGCACTGAAGCTTTCTTT. Amino acid sequence: CASSIGEGGTEAFF. The full variable domain, with the rest looked up from reference TRBV19 and TRBJ1-1, is DGGITQSPKYLFRKEGQNVTLSCEQNLNHDAMYWYRQDPGQGLRLIYYSQIVNDFQKGDIAEGYSVSREKKESFPLTVTSAQKNPTAFYLCASSIGEGGTEAFFGQGTRLTVV.

The V gene is TRBV2, the J gene TRBJ2-2; D may be TRBD2 (7 bases). V gave up 2 bases and J gave up 5 bases, with 12 bases separating them. The CDR3 consists of 15 residues. CDR1 is SNHLY and CDR2 is FYNNEI in the germline V gene. The CDR3 sequence: CASSERGGRTGELFF. In nucleotides, the CDR3 is TGTGCCAGCAGTGAAAGGGGGGGCAGAACCGGGGAGCTGTTTTTT.

V usage is TRBV7-2 and J usage is TRBJ1-4; maybe TRBD1 (6 bases). The CDR3 contains 15 residues. V was clipped by 6 bases and J by 0 bases, with 11 bases between them. Germline V gives CDR1 SGHTA, CDR2 FQGNSA. The CDR3: CASSKQGATNEKLFF. The CDR3 nucleotides are TGTGCCAGCAGTAAACAGGGTGCAACTAATGAAAAACTGTTTTTT.

Only a few counts were recorded for this clone. The chain uses TRBV30 and TRBJ2-2; tentative D call: TRBD2 (5 bases). The CDR3 runs to 13 residues. The germline V gene encodes CDR1 GTSNPN and CDR2 SVGIG (reference sequence). The V end was cut by 4 bases, the J end by 7 bases, with 13 bases between. DNA of the CDR3: TGTGCCTGGAATCGGGGTTATGGCGGGGAGCTGTTTTTT. Translation: CAWNRGYGGELFF.

The rearrangement uses TRBV7-9 and TRBJ1-1, with D maybe TRBD1 (6 bases). Germline CDR1 is SEHNR and CDR2 is FQNEAQ (reference sequence). V was cut by 5 bases and J by 1 base, with 20 bases left in between. The CDR3 runs to 17 residues. CDR3 sequence (DNA): TGTGCCAGCAGCCTTCTCGGCAGGGGAAGGGGGAACACTGAAGCTTTCTTT. Its protein is CASSLLGRGRGNTEAFF.

This chain joins TRBV12-3 or TRBV12-4 and TRBJ2-7; D gene ambiguous. The CDR3 has 10 residues. Trimming removed 6 bases from V and 8 bases from J, with 8 bases in between. The DNA for the CDR3 is TGTGCCAGCAGCCTATTGAAGCAGTACGTC. Protein: CASSLLKQYV.

This clone was picked up one time. The CDR3 bases are TGTGCCAGCAGTGGGGATCGAGGGAGCAATCAGCCCCAGCATTTT. Encoded protein: CASSGDRGSNQPQHF. The chain is built from TRBV6-2 or TRBV6-3 and TRBJ1-5; D gene uncertain. CDR1 MNHEY and CDR2 SVGEGT come from the germline V gene. Deletions cut 5 bases from V and 1 base from J, with 12 bases between. This CDR3 region has 15 residues.

The chain is built from TRBV5-1 and TRBJ2-3; D unclear. V gave up 0 bases and J gave up 6 bases, with 11 bases separating them. Germline V CDR1 and CDR2: SGHRS, YFSETQ. The CDR3 is 14 amino acids. The CDR3 loop reads CASSLVELWDTQYF. Here the CDR3 DNA reads TGCGCCAGCAGCTTGGTTGAGTTATGGGATACGCAGTATTTT.

CDR3 sequence reads: CASSIIGGKNSGNTIYF. DNA for the CDR3: TGTGCCAGTAGTATCATTGGGGGGAAAAACTCGGGAAACACCATATATTTT. This chain joins TRBV19 and TRBJ1-3, with D perhaps matching TRBD1 (5 bases). Trimming left V 3 bases short and J 4 bases short, with 19 bases between. The length of the CDR3 is 17 residues. From germline, CDR1 is LNHDA and CDR2 SQIVND (reference sequence). Full variable domain (remainder filled in from reference TRBV19 and TRBJ1-3): DGGITQSPKYLFRKEGQNVTLSCEQNLNHDAMYWYRQDPGQGLRLIYYSQIVNDFQKGDIAEGYSVSREKKESFPLTVTSAQKNPTAFYLCASSIIGGKNSGNTIYFGEGSWLTVV.

V and J are TRBV7-2 and TRBJ1-5; a possible D gene is TRBD1 (5 bases). CDR3 length: 15 residues. Germline lookup yields CDR1 SGHTA and CDR2 FQGNSA. V lost 7 bases, J lost 1 base, and 14 bases lay in between. The CDR3 reads CASTNVGGSNQPQHF. In DNA form, the CDR3 reads TGTGCCAGCACCAATGTCGGGGGAAGCAATCAGCCCCAGCATTTT.

The J gene is TRBJ2-5, the V gene TRBV10-2; 8 bases align to TRBD1. V gave up 3 bases and J gave up 5 bases; unmatched junction bases: 8. In germline, CDR1 is WSHSY, CDR2 SAAADI. CDR3 size: 15 residues. The CDR3 coding sequence is TGCGCCAGCAGTGATGGTGGCAGGGGGCGGGAGACCCAGTACTTC. It specifies CASSDGGRGRETQYF.

Here the CDR3 reads CASSPGLRALHF. CDR3 nucleotide sequence: TGTGCCAGCAGCCCGGGCCTGAGGGCCCTCCACTTT. The chain recombines TRBV7-9 with TRBJ1-6; D gene uncertain. The germline V gene has CDR1 SEHNR and CDR2 FQNEAQ (reference sequence). The CDR3 is made up of 12 amino acids. Trimming pared 5 bases from V and 14 bases from J, leaving 13 bases between.

The chain is built from TRBV11-2 and TRBJ2-5, with 11 bases lining up with TRBD1. CDR3 length: 17 amino acids. Germline lookup yields CDR1 SGHAT and CDR2 FQNNGV. Trimming took 5 bases from V and 0 from J; bases not matched to a gene: 8. CDR3 loop: CASSRTGGVTHQETQYF. The DNA of the CDR3 is TGTGCCAGCAGCCGGACAGGGGGCGTCACACACCAAGAGACCCAGTACTTC. Combining the CDR3 with reference TRBV11-2 and TRBJ2-5 gives the whole variable domain EAGVAQSPRYKIIEKRQSVAFWCNPISGHATLYWYQQILGQGPKLLIQFQNNGVVDDSQLPKDRFSAERLKGVDSTLKIQPAKLEDSAVYLCASSRTGGVTHQETQYFGPGTRLLVL.

The table lists this clone with a few counts. The chain recombines TRBV10-3 with TRBJ1-1; D is undetermined. V dropped 2 bases and J dropped 7 bases, with 5 bases sitting between them. The CDR3 contains 11 residues. Germline assignment: CDR1 ENHRY and CDR2 SYGVKD. The CDR3 loop is CAISELGEAFF. The CDR3 DNA reads as TGTGCCATCAGTGAGCTCGGTGAAGCTTTCTTT.

This clone was detected once. CDR3 sequence (DNA): TGTGCCAGCAGCCGAAACCGGGACTCCTACGAGCAGTACGTC. It codes for CASSRNRDSYEQYV. The genes are TRBV7-6 and TRBJ2-7; possibly TRBD2 for D (5 bases). Between the trimmed V and J ends, which lost 5 bases and 0 bases, there was a span of 11 bases. This CDR3 has 14 residues. Germline-derived CDR1 and CDR2 are SGHVS and FNYEAQ.

The chain links TRBV21-1 to TRBJ2-2; the table's D call TRBD2 went unverified against the DNA. TRBV21-1 is a listed pseudogene. There are 15 residues in the CDR3. The CDR3 is CASPRAGGRNGELFF. Written as DNA, the CDR3 is TGTGCCAGCCCGAGAGCGGGAGGGAGGAACGGGGAGCTGTTTTTT.

A remark on this clone: Other nucleotide sequences from this sample produce the same CDR3. This rearrangement joins TRBV7-6 to TRBJ2-3; 9 nucleotides match TRBD2. The trim removed 5 bases at V and 0 bases at J, leaving 3 bases unmatched. Germline assignment: CDR1 SGHVS and CDR2 FNYEAQ. The CDR3 sequence is 15 residues long. The CDR3 loop reads CASSRTSVSTDTQYF. For the CDR3, the DNA is TGTGCCAGCAGCCGGACTAGCGTTAGCACAGATACGCAGTATTTT.

Written as DNA, the CDR3 is TGTGCCAGCAGCCAGGAGGGGGCGGCAGACCCTAACTATGGCTACACCTTC. Translating gives CASSQEGAADPNYGYTF. This rearrangement joins TRBV4-2 to TRBJ1-2; TRBD1 matches at 7 bases. The V gene's germline CDR1 is LGHNA and CDR2 YNFKEQ. CDR3 length: 17 amino acids. Trimming cost V 3 bases and J 0 bases; bases outside gene matches: 10.

V and J are TRBV24-1 and TRBJ2-2, with TRBD2 matching 9 bases. The CDR3 runs 16 residues. The ends lost 0 bases at V and 5 bases at J; junction bases unmatched: 3. The V gene's germline CDR1 is KGHDR and CDR2 SFDVKD. Here the CDR3 DNA reads TGTGCCACCAGTGATTTGCGCACTAGCGGGACCGGGGAGCTGTTTTTT. Translated, it gives CATSDLRTSGTGELFF.

V usage is TRBV5-1 and J usage is TRBJ1-5; D unresolved. The CDR3 is made up of 13 amino acids. Trimming removed 4 bases from V and 6 bases from J, with 11 bases in between. The germline CDR1 and CDR2 sequences are SGHRS and YFSETQ. The CDR3, as DNA: TGCGCCAGCAGCCCAGAGGGCGGTCAGCCCCAGCATTTT. Translated, it gives CASSPEGGQPQHF.

The chain employs TRBV2 and TRBJ1-6; the D gene is possibly TRBD1 (6 bases). This CDR3 has 14 amino acids. Trimming shortened V by 6 bases and J by 11 bases, and 17 bases separated the two germline ends. Germline assignment: CDR1 SNHLY and CDR2 FYNNEI. The CDR3 reads CASRQQGSETPLHF. The CDR3 DNA is TGTGCCAGCAGGCAACAGGGAAGTGAGACACCCCTCCACTTT.

This clone was seen only once. The rearrangement joins TRBV9 to TRBJ2-1; maybe TRBD2 (6 bases). From germline, CDR1 is SGDLS and CDR2 YYNGEE. This CDR3 comprises 16 residues. Trimming removed 0 bases from V and 2 bases from J, with 12 bases in between. The CDR3 loop reads CASSVDGGGPYNEQFF. DNA of the CDR3: TGTGCCAGCAGCGTAGACGGGGGAGGACCCTACAATGAGCAGTTCTTC.

This clone has just one count. CDR3 sequence (DNA): TGTGCCAGCAGCTTAAAAACAGTGGCGAGCGGCAGCATGAACACTGAAGCTTTCTTT. Residues: CASSLKTVASGSMNTEAFF. The V call is TRBV5-5, the J call TRBJ1-1, with D unclear. CDR1 SGHKS and CDR2 YYEKEE come from the germline V gene (reference sequence). V gave up 2 bases and J gave up 0 bases, with 23 bases separating them. CDR3 length: 19 amino acids.